This TCR beta chain comes out of a study of T cells in Graves' hyperthyroidism and ophthalmopathy. CDR1 and CDR2 (germline): LNHDA, SQIVND (reference sequence). The CDR3 covers 15 residues. Germline trimming cut 6 bases from V and 7 bases from J; bases unmatched to any gene: 9. This clonotype was detected only a few times. Its antigen is still unknown. Recently diagnosed hyperthyroidism of less than 2 months' duration affected patients aged 18 to 65. Uncontrolled infection, other autoimmune disease, pregnancy or lactation barred patients from enrollment. Study-level findings and limits: Most thyroid clonotypes that were expanded above 0.001 also turned up in blood.

RNA transcripts served as the template for amplifying TCR beta CDR3 regions. An initial round of RT-PCR targeting the TCR CDR3 relied on the HTBI primer set. TCRdb used MiXCR to reprocess the multiplex PCR reads, holding one entry per CDR3 protein. The sample carries hundreds of thousands of distinct CDR3 sequences, 46% recorded once. This chain connects TRBV19 to TRBJ1-6, with 7 nucleotides matching TRBD1. The material sequenced was peripheral blood or thyroid tissue (not recorded which). This receptor was obtained from a woman between 18 and 29 years old with Graves' hyperthyroidism. CDR3 DNA: TGTGCCAGTAGAAGTCGGACAGGTGACAATTCACCCCTCCACTTT. Translating gives CASRSRTGDNSPLHF.